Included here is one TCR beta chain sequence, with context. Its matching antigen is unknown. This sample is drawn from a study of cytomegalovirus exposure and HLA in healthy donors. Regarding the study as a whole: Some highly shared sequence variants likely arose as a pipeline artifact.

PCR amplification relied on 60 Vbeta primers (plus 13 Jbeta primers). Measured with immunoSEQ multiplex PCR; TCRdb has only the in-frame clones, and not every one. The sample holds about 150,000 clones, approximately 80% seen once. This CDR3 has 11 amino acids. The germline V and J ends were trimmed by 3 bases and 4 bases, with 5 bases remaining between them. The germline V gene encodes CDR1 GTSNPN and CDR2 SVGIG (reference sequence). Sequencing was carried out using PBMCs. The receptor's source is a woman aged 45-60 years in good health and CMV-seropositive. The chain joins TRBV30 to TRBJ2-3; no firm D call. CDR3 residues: CAWRTADTQYF. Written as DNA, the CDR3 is TGTGCCTGGAGAACAGCAGATACGCAGTATTTT.